This TCR beta chain came from a study of blood T cell repertoires in COVID-19. Sequenced by immunoSEQ multiplex PCR; TCRdb stores in-frame clones only, minus some. The table shows 350,000 to 450,000 clones, with 91% occurring only once. This clone appeared a few times. CDR1 and CDR2 from the germline V gene are MNHEY and SVGAGI. V was trimmed by 7 bases and J by 2 bases, leaving 10 bases between them. The CDR3 is 13 amino acids. Participant-given clinical history determined each cohort assignment. Source material: PBMCs or T cells enriched from blood (not recorded which). This TCR was recovered from a woman in her forties who had been exposed to COVID-19. This chain uses TRBV6-5 with TRBJ2-3; D is possibly TRBD2 (6 bases). CDR3 nucleotide sequence: TGTGCCAGCACGTGGCGGGACACAGATACGCAGTATTTT. Encoded protein: CASTWRDTDTQYF.